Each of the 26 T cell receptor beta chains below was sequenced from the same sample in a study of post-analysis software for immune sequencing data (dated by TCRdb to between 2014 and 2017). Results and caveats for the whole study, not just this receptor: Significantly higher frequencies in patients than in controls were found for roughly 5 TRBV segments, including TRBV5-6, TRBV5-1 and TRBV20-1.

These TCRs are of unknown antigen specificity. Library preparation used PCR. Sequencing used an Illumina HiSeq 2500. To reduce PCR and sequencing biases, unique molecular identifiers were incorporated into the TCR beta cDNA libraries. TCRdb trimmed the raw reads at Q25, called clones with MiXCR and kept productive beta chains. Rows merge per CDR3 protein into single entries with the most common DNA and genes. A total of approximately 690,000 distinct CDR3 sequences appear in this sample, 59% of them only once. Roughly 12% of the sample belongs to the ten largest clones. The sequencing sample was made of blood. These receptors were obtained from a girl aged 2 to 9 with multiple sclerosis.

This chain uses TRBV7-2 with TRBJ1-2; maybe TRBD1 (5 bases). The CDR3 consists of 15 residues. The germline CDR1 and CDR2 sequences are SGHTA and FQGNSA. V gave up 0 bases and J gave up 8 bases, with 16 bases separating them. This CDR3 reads CASSLAGGRDGGYTF. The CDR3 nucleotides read TGTGCCAGCAGCTTAGCAGGCGGCAGGGATGGCGGCTACACCTTC.

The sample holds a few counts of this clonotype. The DNA for the CDR3 is TGTGCCAGCAGCTTTGGGGGCGGGAGGGAAGAGACCCAGTACTTC. Translated, it gives CASSFGGGREETQYF. The chain couples TRBV7-2 to TRBJ2-7; 9 positions agree with TRBD2. The J call is in doubt because the DNA end fits TRBJ2-5 better. The CDR3 is 15 residues long. Germline V lookup: CDR1 SGHTA, CDR2 FQGNSA.

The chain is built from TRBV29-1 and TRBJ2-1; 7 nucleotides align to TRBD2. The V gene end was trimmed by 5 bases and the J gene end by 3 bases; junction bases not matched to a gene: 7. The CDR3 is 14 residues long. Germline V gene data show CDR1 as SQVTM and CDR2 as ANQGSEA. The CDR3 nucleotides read TGCAGCGTTAACCGGGACTACAACTACAATGAGCAGTTCTTC. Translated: CSVNRDYNYNEQFF.

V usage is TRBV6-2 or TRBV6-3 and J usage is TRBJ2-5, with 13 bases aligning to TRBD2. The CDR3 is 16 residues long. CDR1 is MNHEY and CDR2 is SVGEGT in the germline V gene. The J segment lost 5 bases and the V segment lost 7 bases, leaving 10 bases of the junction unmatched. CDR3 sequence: CASNRLAGGPGETQYF. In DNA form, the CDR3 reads TGTGCCAGCAACCGACTAGCGGGGGGCCCGGGGGAGACCCAGTACTTC.

The chain's CDR3 is CASSPDRQTNGYTF. The CDR3 coding sequence is TGTGCCAGCAGCCCGGACAGACAAACTAATGGCTACACCTTC. V gene TRBV6-2 or TRBV6-3 combines with J gene TRBJ1-2; a possible D gene is TRBD1 (6 bases). This CDR3 contains 14 residues. Trimming removed 6 bases at V and 6 bases at J, with 17 bases between. From germline, CDR1 is MNHEY and CDR2 SVGEGT.

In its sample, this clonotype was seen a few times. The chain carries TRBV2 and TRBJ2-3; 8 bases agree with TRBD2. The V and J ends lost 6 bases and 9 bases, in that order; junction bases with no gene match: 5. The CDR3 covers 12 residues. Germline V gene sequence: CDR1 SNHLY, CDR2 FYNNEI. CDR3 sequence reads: CASRGLVGTQYF. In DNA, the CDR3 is TGTGCCAGCAGGGGACTAGTAGGAACGCAGTATTTT.

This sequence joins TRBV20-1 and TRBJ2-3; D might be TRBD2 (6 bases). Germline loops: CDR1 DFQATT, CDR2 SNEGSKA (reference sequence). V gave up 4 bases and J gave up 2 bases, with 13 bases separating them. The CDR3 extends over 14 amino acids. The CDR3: CSAIIGGVTDTQYF. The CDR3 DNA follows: TGCAGTGCTATAATCGGGGGAGTCACAGATACGCAGTATTTT.

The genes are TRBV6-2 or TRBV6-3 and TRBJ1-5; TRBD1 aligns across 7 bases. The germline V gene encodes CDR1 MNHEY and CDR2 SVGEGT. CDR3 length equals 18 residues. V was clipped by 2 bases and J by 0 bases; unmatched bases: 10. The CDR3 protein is CASSYTPGQPYSNQPQHF. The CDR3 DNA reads TGTGCCAGCAGTTACACTCCGGGACAGCCCTATAGCAATCAGCCCCAGCATTTT.

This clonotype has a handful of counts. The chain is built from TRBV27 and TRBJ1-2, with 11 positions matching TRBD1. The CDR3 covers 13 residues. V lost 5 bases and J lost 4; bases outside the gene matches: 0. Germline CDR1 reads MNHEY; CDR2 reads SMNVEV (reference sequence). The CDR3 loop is CASSGQGAYGYTF. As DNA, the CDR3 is TGTGCCAGCAGTGGACAGGGGGCCTATGGCTACACCTTC.

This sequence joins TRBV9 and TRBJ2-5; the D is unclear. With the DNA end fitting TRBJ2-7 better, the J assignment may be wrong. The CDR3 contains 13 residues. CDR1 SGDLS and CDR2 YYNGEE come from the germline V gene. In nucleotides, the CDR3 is TGTGCCAGCAGCCCGGATACGGTTGACGAGCAGTACTTC. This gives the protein CASSPDTVDEQYF.

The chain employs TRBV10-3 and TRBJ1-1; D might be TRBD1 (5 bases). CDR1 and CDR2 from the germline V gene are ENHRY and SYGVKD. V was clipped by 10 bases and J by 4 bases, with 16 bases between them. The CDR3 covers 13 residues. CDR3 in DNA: TGTGCCACTTTGGGGGGGAGCGGCACTGAAGCTTTCTTT. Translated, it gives CATLGGSGTEAFF.

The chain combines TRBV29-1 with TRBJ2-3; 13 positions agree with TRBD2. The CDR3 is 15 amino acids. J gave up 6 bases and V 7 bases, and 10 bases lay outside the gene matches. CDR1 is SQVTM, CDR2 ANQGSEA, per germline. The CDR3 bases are TGCAGCGCTGATGGGACTAGCGGGATACCTGATACGCAGTATTTT. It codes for CSADGTSGIPDTQYF.

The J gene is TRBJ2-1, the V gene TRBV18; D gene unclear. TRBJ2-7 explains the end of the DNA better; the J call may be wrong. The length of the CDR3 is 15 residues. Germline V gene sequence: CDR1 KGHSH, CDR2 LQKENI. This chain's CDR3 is CASSRIINSYNEQYF. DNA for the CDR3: TGTGCCAGCTCACGGATAATCAACTCCTACAATGAGCAGTACTTC.

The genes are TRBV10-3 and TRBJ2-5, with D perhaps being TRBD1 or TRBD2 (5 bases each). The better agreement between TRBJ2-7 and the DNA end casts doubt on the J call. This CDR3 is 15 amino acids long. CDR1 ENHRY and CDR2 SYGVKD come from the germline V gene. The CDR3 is CAISVGDGRTYEQYF. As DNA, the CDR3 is TGTGCCATCAGTGTTGGGGACGGGCGGACCTACGAGCAGTACTTC.

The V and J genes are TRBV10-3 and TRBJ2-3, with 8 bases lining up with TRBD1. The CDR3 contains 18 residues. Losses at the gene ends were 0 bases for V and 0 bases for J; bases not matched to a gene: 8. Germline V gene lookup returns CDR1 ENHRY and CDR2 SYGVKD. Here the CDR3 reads CAISESTGGFASTDTQYF. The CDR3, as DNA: TGTGCCATCAGTGAGTCAACAGGGGGGTTTGCGAGCACAGATACGCAGTATTTT.

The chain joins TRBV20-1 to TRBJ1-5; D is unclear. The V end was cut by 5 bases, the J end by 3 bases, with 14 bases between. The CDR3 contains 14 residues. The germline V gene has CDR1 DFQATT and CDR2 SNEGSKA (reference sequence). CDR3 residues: CSAGRTGDNQPQHF. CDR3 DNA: TGCAGTGCTGGTAGGACGGGCGACAATCAGCCCCAGCATTTT.

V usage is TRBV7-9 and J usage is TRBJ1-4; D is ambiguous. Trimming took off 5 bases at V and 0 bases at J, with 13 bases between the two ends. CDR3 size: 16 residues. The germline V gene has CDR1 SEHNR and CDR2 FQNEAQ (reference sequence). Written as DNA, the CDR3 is TGTGCCAGCAGCCCCCCTAGCAGCGCAACTAATGAAAAACTGTTTTTT. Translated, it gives CASSPPSSATNEKLFF.

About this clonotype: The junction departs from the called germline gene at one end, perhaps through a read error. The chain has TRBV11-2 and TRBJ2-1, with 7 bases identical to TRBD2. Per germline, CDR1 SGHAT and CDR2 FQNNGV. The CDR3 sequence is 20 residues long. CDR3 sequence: CACSLKKHWGRRERGNEQFF. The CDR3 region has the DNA TGTGCCTGCAGCTTAAAGAAGCATTGGGGGAGGCGGGAGCGAGGCAATGAGCAGTTCTTC.

The CDR3 region has the DNA TGTGCCAGCAGTTACAGGGGGCTAACCTACGAGCAGTACTTC. This codes for CASSYRGLTYEQYF. V is TRBV27 and J is TRBJ2-5; 9 bases map to TRBD1. The J call may not be correct, given that the DNA end is closer to TRBJ2-7. The CDR3 has 14 amino acids. Germline V lookup: CDR1 MNHEY, CDR2 SMNVEV (reference sequence).

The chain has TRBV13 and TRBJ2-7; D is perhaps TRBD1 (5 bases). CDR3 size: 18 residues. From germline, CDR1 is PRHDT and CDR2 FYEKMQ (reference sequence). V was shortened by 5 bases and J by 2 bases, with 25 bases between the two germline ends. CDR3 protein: CASSLHKWGGARPYEQYF. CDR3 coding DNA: TGTGCCAGCAGCCTCCATAAATGGGGCGGTGCTCGACCCTACGAGCAGTACTTC.

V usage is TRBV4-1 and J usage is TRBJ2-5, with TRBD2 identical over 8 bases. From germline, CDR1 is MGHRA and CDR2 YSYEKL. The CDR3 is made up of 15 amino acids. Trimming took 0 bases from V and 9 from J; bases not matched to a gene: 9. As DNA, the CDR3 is TGCGCCAGCAGCCAAGATCGAGACGGGAGGGAGGCCCAGTACTTC. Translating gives CASSQDRDGREAQYF.

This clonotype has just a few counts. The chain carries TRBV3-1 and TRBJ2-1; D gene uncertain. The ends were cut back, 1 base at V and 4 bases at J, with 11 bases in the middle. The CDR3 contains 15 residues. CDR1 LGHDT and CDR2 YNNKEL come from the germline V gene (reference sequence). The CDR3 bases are TGTGCCAGCAGCCAAGTCCAGGAACCTTACAATGAGCAGTTCTTC. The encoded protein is CASSQVQEPYNEQFF.

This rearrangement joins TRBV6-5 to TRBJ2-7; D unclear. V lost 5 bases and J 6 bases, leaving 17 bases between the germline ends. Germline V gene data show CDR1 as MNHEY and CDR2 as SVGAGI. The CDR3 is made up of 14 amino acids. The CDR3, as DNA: TGTGCCAGCAGTCTCCAAATTGGGGAAGTCGAGCAGTACTTC. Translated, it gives CASSLQIGEVEQYF.

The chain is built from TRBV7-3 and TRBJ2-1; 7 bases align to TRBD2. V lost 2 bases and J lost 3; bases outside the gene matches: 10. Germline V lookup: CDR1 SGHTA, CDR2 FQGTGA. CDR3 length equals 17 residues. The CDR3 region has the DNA TGTGCCAGCAGCTTACTGGGGGGGACGCCAGACTACAATGAGCAGTTCTTC. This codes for CASSLLGGTPDYNEQFF.

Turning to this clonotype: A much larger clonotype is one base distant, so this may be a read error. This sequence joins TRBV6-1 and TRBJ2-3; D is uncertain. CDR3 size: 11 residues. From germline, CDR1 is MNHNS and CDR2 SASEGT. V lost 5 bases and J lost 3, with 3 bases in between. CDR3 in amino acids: CASSKTDTQYF. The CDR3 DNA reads TGTGCCAGCAGTAAAACAGATACGCAGTATTTT.

For the CDR3, the DNA is TGCGCCAGCAGCTTGGGGGTTGGACAGAGCTATGGCTACACCTTC. Its translation: CASSLGVGQSYGYTF. The chain combines TRBV5-1 with TRBJ1-2; D might be TRBD1 (6 bases). V lost 0 bases, J lost 4 bases, and 13 bases lay in between. Germline V gene data show CDR1 as SGHRS and CDR2 as YFSETQ. The CDR3 length is 15 residues. Drawing the rest from reference TRBV5-1 and TRBJ1-2, the complete variable domain is KAGVTQTPRYLIKTRGQQVTLSCSPISGHRSVSWYQQTPGQGLQFLFEYFSETQRNKGNFPGRFSGRQFSNSRSEMNVSTLELGDSALYLCASSLGVGQSYGYTFGSGTRLTVV.